These 27 T cell receptor beta chains share one sample of origin, sequenced in a study of shared clonotypes between healthy human individuals. Libraries were prepared by immunoSEQ multiplex PCR; TCRdb keeps only in-frame clonotypes and omits some of them. The table lists 1,500,000 or so clones, around 97% of them singletons. The specimen was naive CD4+ T cells sorted from blood. The subset: CD45RA+ positively selected. The source is a man under 40 in good health.

This chain links TRBV6-5 with TRBJ1-1; 8 bases are a match to TRBD1. Trimming cost V 5 bases and J 9 bases; bases outside gene matches: 2. CDR3 length: 11 residues. Germline CDR1 MNHEY, CDR2 SVGAGI. As DNA, the CDR3 is TGTGCCAGCAGTGACAGGGGAAAAGCTTTCTTT. Translating it yields CASSDRGKAFF.

The chain combines TRBV5-1 with TRBJ2-1; 8 bases agree with TRBD2. Germline values: CDR1 SGHRS, CDR2 YFSETQ. There are 15 residues in the CDR3. V trimming: 3 bases; J trimming: 9 bases; junction bases outside the gene matches: 11. CDR3 nucleotide sequence: TGCGCCAGCAGCTCTGAACCGGGACTAGTCGGTGAGCAGTTCTTC. Translation: CASSSEPGLVGEQFF.

The chain recombines TRBV2 with TRBJ2-2; 10 bases are a match to TRBD2. Per germline, CDR1 SNHLY and CDR2 FYNNEI. With V trimmed by 7 bases and J by 4 bases, 18 bases remained unmatched. The CDR3 contains 19 residues. The CDR3 sequence: CASIGEGASGSRTTGELFF. CDR3 nucleotides: TGTGCCAGCATCGGGGAGGGAGCTAGCGGGAGCCGAACCACCGGGGAGCTGTTTTTT.

Turning to this clone: Additional DNA sequences in this sample encode the identical CDR3. This CDR3 is CASSPGLAKNIQYF. CDR3 DNA sequence: TGTGCCAGCAGCCCCGGGCTAGCCAAAAACATTCAGTACTTC. The chain has TRBV5-4 and TRBJ2-4; the D is unclear. The CDR3 has 14 amino acids. Trimming pared 4 bases from V and 0 bases from J, leaving 8 bases between. Germline V gene sequence: CDR1 SGHNT, CDR2 YYREEE (reference sequence).

This sequence joins TRBV10-3 and TRBJ2-5; 10 nucleotides line up with TRBD2. The V gene's germline CDR1 is ENHRY and CDR2 SYGVKD. CDR3 length: 17 residues. The V and J ends lost 1 base and 7 bases, in that order; junction bases with no gene match: 12. The CDR3 DNA follows: TGTGCCATCAGTGAGTTGGCTAGCGGGAGCGTCCGTTGGACCCAGTACTTC. It encodes CAISELASGSVRWTQYF.

This chain connects TRBV7-1 to TRBJ2-7; 11 nucleotides match TRBD2. TRBV7-1 is an ORF, with its function uncertain. V gave up 4 bases and J gave up 3 bases; unmatched junction bases: 11. The CDR3 covers 17 residues. CDR3 in amino acids: CASSLSVLAGDLYEQYF. Here the CDR3 DNA reads TGTGCCAGCAGCTTATCTGTACTAGCGGGAGATCTCTACGAGCAGTACTTC.

This clone was found once. The chain is built from TRBV18 and TRBJ2-3; 11 bases are shared with TRBD1. The CDR3 contains 16 residues. The V gene end was trimmed by 2 bases and the J gene end by 5 bases; junction bases not matched to a gene: 6. Germline-derived CDR1 and CDR2 are KGHSH and LQKENI. CDR3 residues: CASSPEDRGHRDTQYF. CDR3 sequence (DNA): TGTGCCAGCTCACCAGAGGACAGGGGGCATAGAGATACGCAGTATTTT.

Remarks on this clone: The junction and the germline gene differ at one end; a read error may be behind it. V gene TRBV10-3 combines with J gene TRBJ1-2; the match to TRBD1 covers 8 bases. The CDR3 has 13 amino acids. CDR1 is ENHRY, CDR2 SYGVKD, per germline. CDR3 residues: CASSHPGGKGYTF. The CDR3 DNA is TGTGCCAGCAGTCACCCAGGGGGCAAAGGCTACACCTTC.

The chain combines TRBV15 with TRBJ2-5; D gene uncertain. The V gene's germline CDR1 is LNHNV and CDR2 YYDKDF (reference sequence). The CDR3 consists of 13 residues. The V gene lost 4 bases and the J gene lost 5 bases, with 11 bases spanning the gap. In DNA form, the CDR3 reads TGTGCCACCAGCACCGGAACCCGCGAGACCCAGTACTTC. It specifies CATSTGTRETQYF.

The rearrangement joins TRBV5-6 to TRBJ1-2; tentative D call: TRBD1 (5 bases). Per the germline V gene, CDR1 is SGHDT and CDR2 is YYEEEE. Between the trimmed V and J ends, which lost 0 bases and 6 bases, there was a span of 15 bases. This CDR3 has 15 residues. The CDR3 sequence is CASSLVVGVWNGYTF. The CDR3 DNA is TGTGCCAGCAGCTTGGTAGTAGGGGTATGGAATGGCTACACCTTC.

The chain joins TRBV15 to TRBJ2-7, with D uncertain. CDR1 and CDR2 (germline): LNHNV, YYDKDF (reference sequence). This CDR3 contains 11 residues. V dropped 4 bases and J dropped 4 bases, with 5 bases sitting between them. CDR3 in amino acids: CATSKGYEQYF. In DNA form, the CDR3 reads TGTGCCACCAGCAAAGGTTACGAGCAGTACTTC.

This clone has just one count. The chain carries TRBV29-1 and TRBJ2-1; D remains unclear. CDR1 SQVTM and CDR2 ANQGSEA come from the germline V gene. This CDR3 is built from 15 residues. The V end was cut by 0 bases, the J end by 0 bases, with 9 bases between. The CDR3 loop reads CSVEEATSSYNEQFF. CDR3 DNA: TGCAGCGTTGAAGAAGCTACAAGCTCCTACAATGAGCAGTTCTTC.

The chain couples TRBV10-3 to TRBJ2-5, with D perhaps matching TRBD2 (5 bases). Germline CDR1 is ENHRY and CDR2 is SYGVKD. Between the trimmed V and J ends, which lost 3 bases and 4 bases, there was a span of 12 bases. The CDR3 consists of 14 residues. Here the CDR3 DNA reads TGTGCCATCAGTGAAGGACTCACGGGAGAGACCCAGTACTTC. Residues: CAISEGLTGETQYF.

To note about this clone: This CDR3 is also generated by other DNA sequences in the sample. V and J are TRBV28 and TRBJ2-7; no definite D call. The germline V gene has CDR1 MDHEN and CDR2 SYDVKM. CDR3 size: 12 residues. Trimming took 5 bases from V and 2 from J, leaving 7 bases between them. The CDR3, as DNA: TGTGCCAGCAGTCCCCACCCCTACGAGCAGTACTTC. Protein: CASSPHPYEQYF.

The rearrangement links TRBV28 to TRBJ1-2; D call uncertain. Germline V lookup: CDR1 MDHEN, CDR2 SYDVKM. Trimming cost V 6 bases and J 3 bases, with 11 bases left between them. The CDR3 totals 13 residues. The CDR3 is CASRALRYYGYTF. The CDR3 coding sequence is TGTGCCAGCAGGGCCCTTAGGTACTATGGCTACACCTTC.

The table lists this clone with a count of one. The chain uses TRBV10-3 and TRBJ1-4; D possibly corresponds to TRBD1 (5 bases). The length of the CDR3 is 17 residues. Germline V gene sequence: CDR1 ENHRY, CDR2 SYGVKD. Deletions cut 0 bases from V and 10 bases from J, with 21 bases between. The CDR3 loop reads CAISESGPKEGSGKLFF. The CDR3 DNA reads TGTGCCATCAGTGAGTCGGGGCCCAAGGAGGGCTCTGGAAAACTGTTTTTT.

J is TRBJ1-2 and V is TRBV6-5; TRBD1 might be the D (5 bases). The CDR3 length is 16 residues. Deletions cut 0 bases from V and 3 bases from J, with 14 bases between. From germline, CDR1 is MNHEY and CDR2 SVGAGI. The CDR3 sequence is CASSYSKGKEDYGYTF. CDR3 bases: TGTGCCAGCAGTTACTCGAAGGGGAAGGAAGACTATGGCTACACCTTC.

This sequence joins TRBV7-9 and TRBJ1-3; D remains ambiguous. CDR3 size: 14 residues. Between the trimmed V and J ends, which lost 0 bases and 4 bases, there was a span of 7 bases. Germline lookup yields CDR1 SEHNR and CDR2 FQNEAQ (reference sequence). CDR3: CASSLAPTGNTIYF. In DNA form, the CDR3 reads TGTGCCAGCAGCTTAGCGCCTACGGGAAACACCATATATTTT.

The V and J genes are TRBV7-9 and TRBJ2-7, with D tentatively TRBD1 (5 bases). In germline, CDR1 is SEHNR, CDR2 FQNEAQ (reference sequence). The CDR3 is 15 residues long. Deletions cut 3 bases from V and 4 bases from J, with 16 bases between. This chain's CDR3 is CASSFFPTVGYEQYF. The CDR3 DNA reads as TGTGCCAGCAGCTTTTTCCCGACAGTCGGGTACGAGCAGTACTTC.

The V gene is TRBV11-2, the J gene TRBJ2-5, with 13 bases that match TRBD2. CDR1 and CDR2 (germline): SGHAT, FQNNGV. Trimming took 7 bases from V and 3 from J; bases not matched to a gene: 8. The CDR3 extends over 16 amino acids. CDR3 sequence: CASNPGLAGLKETQYF. The DNA of the CDR3 is TGTGCCAGCAACCCGGGACTAGCGGGATTGAAAGAGACCCAGTACTTC.

The chain joins TRBV6-1 to TRBJ1-5, with unresolved D. This CDR3 is 14 amino acids long. Germline V gene sequence: CDR1 MNHNS, CDR2 SASEGT. The V and J ends lost 2 bases and 5 bases respectively, with 10 bases between them. CDR3 in amino acids: CASSESPEYQPQHF. The CDR3 DNA reads as TGTGCCAGCAGTGAAAGTCCGGAATATCAGCCCCAGCATTTT.

The chain links TRBV18 to TRBJ2-2, with D hard to call. The CDR3 length is 15 residues. V was clipped by 2 bases and J by 8 bases, with 15 bases between them. Per germline, CDR1 KGHSH and CDR2 LQKENI. The CDR3 DNA is TGTGCCAGCTCACCAATACCTAGTGGTGGAGGGGAGCTGTTTTTT. Its protein product is CASSPIPSGGGELFF.

V gene TRBV5-1 combines with J gene TRBJ2-7, with TRBD1 matching 7 bases. The CDR3 runs 15 residues. The germline V gene encodes CDR1 SGHRS and CDR2 YFSETQ. The trim removed 4 bases at V and 0 bases at J, leaving 7 bases unmatched. CDR3 bases: TGCGCCAGCAGCCTTGGGACAGCTAACTCCTACGAGCAGTACTTC. Translation gives CASSLGTANSYEQYF. Full variable domain (missing parts from reference TRBV5-1 and TRBJ2-7): KAGVTQTPRYLIKTRGQQVTLSCSPISGHRSVSWYQQTPGQGLQFLFEYFSETQRNKGNFPGRFSGRQFSNSRSEMNVSTLELGDSALYLCASSLGTANSYEQYFGPGTRLTVT.

In DNA, the CDR3 is TGTGCCAGCTCACCGGCGGTGCTAGGGGGCGCGGGATTTTCCTACAATGAGCAGTTCTTC. This translates into CASSPAVLGGAGFSYNEQFF. The rearrangement links TRBV18 to TRBJ2-1; the D gene is possibly TRBD1 (7 bases). This CDR3 spans 20 amino acids. Germline CDR1 reads KGHSH; CDR2 reads LQKENI. V lost 3 bases and J lost 1, with 25 bases in between.

The rearrangement uses TRBV25-1 and TRBJ2-7; 13 nucleotides match TRBD2. CDR3 length equals 16 residues. Per germline, CDR1 MGHDK and CDR2 SYGVNS. Trimming at V came to 5 bases and at J to 4 bases, leaving 8 bases not matched to a gene. The CDR3 region has the DNA TGTGCCAGCAGTCCACCTGGGACTAGCGGGAAGTACGAGCAGTACTTC. The encoded protein is CASSPPGTSGKYEQYF.

The CDR3 DNA is TGTGCCAGCAGCTCCCGCACCCCGGGACCGCCGGCATATGGCTACACCTTC. It codes for CASSSRTPGPPAYGYTF. The chain recombines TRBV5-4 with TRBJ1-2; a weak D match, TRBD1 (5 bases). CDR3 length equals 17 residues. Trimming left V 3 bases short and J 5 bases short, with 23 bases between. Germline CDR1 and CDR2: SGHNT and YYREEE (reference sequence).

This rearrangement joins TRBV7-2 to TRBJ2-5; 7 bases map to TRBD2. Germline CDR1 reads SGHTA; CDR2 reads FQGNSA. This CDR3 region has 12 residues. V gave up 8 bases and J gave up 5 bases; unmatched junction bases: 5. The DNA for the CDR3 is TGTGCCAGCGGAAGAGCGGGGGAGACCCAGTACTTC. Its translation: CASGRAGETQYF.